The following is a T cell receptor beta chain sequence with its context. Negative magnetic isolation gave CD8+ and CD4+ cells; FACS enriched CD8+ TEMRA. Random hexamers were used to reverse transcribe the RNA input (about 0.5 to 1 ug). Amplification of TCR beta CDR3 by immunoSEQ multiplex PCR spanned 54 Vbeta and 13 Jbeta. TCRdb recomputed calls from the immunoSEQ multiplex PCR reads with MiXCR, one row per CDR3 protein. The data contain 150,000 to 180,000 distinct CDR3 sequences, just under 95% of them singletons. These data come from a study of CD8 T cells in Susac syndrome. The sample taken for sequencing was CD8+ T cells from PBMCs. This receptor was obtained from a human donor with multiple sclerosis.

CDR3: CSASGGDSTDTQYF. The CDR3 DNA follows: TGCAGTGCTAGCGGGGGGGACAGCACAGATACGCAGTATTTT. This chain connects TRBV20-1 to TRBJ2-3; TRBD2 matches 8 bases. Trimming cost V 3 bases and J 0 bases; bases outside gene matches: 2. Germline CDR1 reads DFQATT; CDR2 reads SNEGSKA (reference sequence). The CDR3 covers 14 residues.